This T cell receptor beta chain appears in the sequencing data of a study of blood T cell repertoires in COVID-19 (dated by TCRdb to 2018 to 2020). A note on the overall study: Recovered participants in ImmuneRACE Cohort 3 were defined as having two consecutive negative NP/OP PCR tests, clearance from a healthcare professional, or resolution of symptoms. Samples from collaborators originated in the United States, Italy and Spain and spanned both the acute and convalescent phases of COVID-19. The prospective study material was composed of cDNA or gDNA derived from T cells, B-cell-depleted T cells, or PBMCs. Deeply sampled blood TCRbeta repertoires from subjects exposed to, actively infected with, or recovered from COVID-19 were included in the dataset. The repertoires were made available in a free public database intended to serve as a resource for research on the immune response to SARS-CoV-2. The samples were drawn from the first 160 participants of the ongoing ImmuneRACE study and from 1,254 subjects provided by 6 global collaborators. Nearly every sample came with metadata listing a de-identified subject ID, COVID-19 status, age in years and sex. Where available, HLA class I and class II types were taken from metadata supplied by the sample provider and were not determined by assay-based typing. The full study reports these points: Clinical and demographic metadata were provided uncurated, with the amount varying by source and participant.

TCRbeta CDR3 regions were amplified from genomic DNA using the immunoSEQ Assay, a bias-controlled multiplex PCR. In the original analysis: The number of nucleated cells in each sample was estimated from the amplification of reference gene primers within the assay. To quantify the absolute abundance of each unique TCRbeta CDR3 rearrangement, sequence reads were collapsed and filtered. For each sample, productive Simpson clonality was calculated as the square root of Simpson's diversity index across productive rearrangements. Here the immuneACCESS table is served through TCRdb, limited to in-frame sequences with V and J called. Missing clones are a known gap in these copies; in checked studies unresolved V genes cover under half, and the rest lacks a known reason. D and trimming come from the DNA, and the V and J calls and clone size come from that table. Counted in this sample were fewer than 150,000 clones; approximately 84% of them appeared once. The ten largest clones take up more than 3% of the sample.

This clone was picked up one time. Its cognate antigen has yet to be identified. No base qualities exist here, and no much larger clone lies one base off it. Enrolling through a virtual design, the prospective study's participants ranged in age from about 18 to 89 years and lived across roughly 23 United States geographic areas. In the prospective study, cohorts were assigned on the basis of participant-reported clinical history obtained from a screening survey and a study questionnaire. In the prospective study, whole blood, serum and a nasopharyngeal or oropharyngeal swab were collected from each participant by mobile phlebotomists. Over a roughly 2-month period, participants in the prospective study had the option of providing additional blood draws and questionnaires. Before DNA extraction, prospective study blood samples were shipped either frozen or at room temperature. V loses 1 base of germline sequence and J loses 3 bases, and the interval between the two ends is 10 bases. The germline V gene (reference sequence) supplies CDR1 SEHNR and CDR2 FQNEAQ. The CDR3 runs 14 residues from the cysteine to the phenylalanine. Left in the record is the CDR3 DNA by itself, 42 bases read in frame from the first base.

This chain is built from TRBV7-9 and TRBJ2-7; possibly the D gene is TRBD2, per 6 matching bases. Material for sequencing was PBMCs or T cells enriched from blood (not recorded which). This TCR came from a man in his fifties in a cohort exposed to, infected with or recovered from COVID-19 (not recorded which). The CDR3 sequence is CASSLGGTYYEQYF. The DNA sequence reads TGTGCCAGCAGCTTAGGCGGGACCTACTACGAGCAGTACTTC.